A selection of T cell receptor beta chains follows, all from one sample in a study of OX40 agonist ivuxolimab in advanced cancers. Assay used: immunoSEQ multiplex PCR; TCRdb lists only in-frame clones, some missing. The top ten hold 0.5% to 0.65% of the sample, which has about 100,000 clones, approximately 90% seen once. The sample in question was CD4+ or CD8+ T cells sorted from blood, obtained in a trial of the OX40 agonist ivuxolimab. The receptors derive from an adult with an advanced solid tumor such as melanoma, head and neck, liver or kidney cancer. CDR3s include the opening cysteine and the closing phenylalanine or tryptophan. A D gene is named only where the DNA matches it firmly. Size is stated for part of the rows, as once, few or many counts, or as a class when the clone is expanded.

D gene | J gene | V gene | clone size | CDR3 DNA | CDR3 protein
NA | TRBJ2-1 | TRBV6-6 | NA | TGTGCCAGCCAGCGCGATAGGGGCAATACCTACAATGAGCAGTTCTTC | CASQRDRGNTYNEQFF
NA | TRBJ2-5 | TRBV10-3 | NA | TGTGCCATCGGGGTGAACCAAGAGACCCAGTACTTC | CAIGVNQETQYF
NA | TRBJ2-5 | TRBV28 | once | TGTGCCAGCAGTTCGGGACAACAAGAGACCCAGTACTTC | CASSSGQQETQYF
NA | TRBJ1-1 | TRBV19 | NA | TGTGCCAGCATCCTGGGGGGGACCATGAACACTGAAGCTTTCTTT | CASILGGTMNTEAFF
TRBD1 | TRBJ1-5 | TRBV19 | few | TGTGCCAGTAGTCTTTATATGGGACAGGGGGCGCCTCCTCAGCCCCAGCATTTT | CASSLYMGQGAPPQPQHF
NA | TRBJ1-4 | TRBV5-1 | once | TGCGCCAGCTGTGTATCGGGACCGCCTAATGAAAAACTGTTTTTT | CASCVSGPPNEKLFF
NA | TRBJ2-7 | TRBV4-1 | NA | TGCGCCAGCAGCCAAGCTCTCAGGCCGGAGCACGAGCAGTACTTC | CASSQALRPEHEQYF
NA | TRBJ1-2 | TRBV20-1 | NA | TGCAGTGCCCAGAGGGCAATCGGCTACACCTTC | CSAQRAIGYTF
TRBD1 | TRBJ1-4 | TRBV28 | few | TGTGCCAGCAGAGACAGGGCTAATGAAAAACTGTTTTTT | CASRDRANEKLFF
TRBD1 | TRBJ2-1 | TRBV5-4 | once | TGTGCCAGCAGCTTGCCACGACAGGGGTACAATGAGCAGTTCTTC | CASSLPRQGYNEQFF
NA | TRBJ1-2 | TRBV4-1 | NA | TGCGCCAGCAGCCAAGGTCCCGTAAACTATGGCTACACCTTC | CASSQGPVNYGYTF
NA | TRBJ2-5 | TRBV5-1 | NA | TGCGCCAGCAGCTTGAGCCCCCAAGAGACCCAGTACTTC | CASSLSPQETQYF
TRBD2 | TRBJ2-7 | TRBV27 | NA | TGTGCCAGCAAGATTCGGACTAGCGGGATCTACGAGCAGTACTTC | CASKIRTSGIYEQYF
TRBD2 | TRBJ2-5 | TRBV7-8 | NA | TGTGCCAGCAGCTTAGATTCGCTAGCGGGAGCCCAAGAGACCCAGTACTTC | CASSLDSLAGAQETQYF
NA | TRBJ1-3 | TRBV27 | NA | TGTGCCAGCAGTCGTCGGAGCTCTGGAAACACCATATATTTT | CASSRRSSGNTIYF
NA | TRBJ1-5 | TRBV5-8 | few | TGTGCCAGCAGTAGCGGAGACTATAGCAATCAGCCCCAGCATTTT | CASSSGDYSNQPQHF
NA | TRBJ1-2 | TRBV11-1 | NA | TGTGCCAGCAGCTTAGGGGGCCACTATGGCTACACCTTC | CASSLGGHYGYTF
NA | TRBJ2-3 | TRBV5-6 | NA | TGTGCCAGCAGCTTGCCAGGTTATTCAGATACGCAGTATTTT | CASSLPGYSDTQYF
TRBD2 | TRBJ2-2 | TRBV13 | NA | TGTGCCAGCAGCAGACAGGGGAAGGCTAGCGGGAGGACCGGGGAGCTGTTTTTT | CASSRQGKASGRTGELFF
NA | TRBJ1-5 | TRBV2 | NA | TGTGCCAGCAGTGGGAGGAGGGGCAATCAGCCCCAGCATTTT | CASSGRRGNQPQHF
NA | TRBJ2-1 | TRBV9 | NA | TGTGCCAGCAGCGTAGAGGGGGTTACCTACAATGAGCAGTTCTTC | CASSVEGVTYNEQFF
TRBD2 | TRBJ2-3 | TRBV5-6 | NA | TGTGCCAGCGGACCTAGCGGGAGCACAGATACGCAGTATTTT | CASGPSGSTDTQYF
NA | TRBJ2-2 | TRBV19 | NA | TGTGCCAGTACCTCAGGCCCGAACACCGGGGAGCTGTTTTTT | CASTSGPNTGELFF
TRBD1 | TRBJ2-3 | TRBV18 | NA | TGTGCCAGCTCAAACCACGGGACAGCCACAGATACGCAGTATTTT | CASSNHGTATDTQYF
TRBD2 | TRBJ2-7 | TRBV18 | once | TGTGCCAGCTCACCGTCCGGGACTAGTTCCTACGAGCAGTACTTC | CASSPSGTSSYEQYF
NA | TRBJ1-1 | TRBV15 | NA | TGTGCCACCAGCGGACCTGGGGCCCAGAACACTGAAGCTTTCTTT | CATSGPGAQNTEAFF
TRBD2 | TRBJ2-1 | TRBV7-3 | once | TGTGCCAGCAGCCACCAAGCGGGAGTCTCCTACAATGAGCAGTTCTTC | CASSHQAGVSYNEQFF
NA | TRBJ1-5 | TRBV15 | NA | TGTGCCACCAGCAGAGACGGGCAGGTCAATCAGCCCCAGCATTTT | CATSRDGQVNQPQHF
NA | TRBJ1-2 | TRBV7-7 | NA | TGTGCTAGCAGCTTAAAGGGAAGGCTAGAACATGGCTACACCTTC | CASSLKGRLEHGYTF
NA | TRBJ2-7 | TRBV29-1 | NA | TGCAGCGTTGAAGGGGGATACGAGCAGTACTTC | CSVEGGYEQYF
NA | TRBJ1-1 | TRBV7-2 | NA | TGTGCCAGCAGCTCTACGACCAACACTGAAGCTTTCTTT | CASSSTTNTEAFF
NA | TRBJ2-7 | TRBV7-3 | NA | TGTGCCAGCAGCCCCGGGAAGGGGTACCCCTACGAGCAGTACTTC | CASSPGKGYPYEQYF
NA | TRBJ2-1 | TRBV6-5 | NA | TGTGCCAGCAGTTTCCCGACAGGTGAGCAGTTCTTC | CASSFPTGEQFF
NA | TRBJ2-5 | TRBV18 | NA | TGTGCCAGCTCACCAGGGCTGCTAACGGAGACCCAGTACTTC | CASSPGLLTETQYF
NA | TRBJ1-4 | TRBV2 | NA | TGTGCCAGCAGACAGGGCCAAAGTCTTAATGAAAAACTGTTTTTT | CASRQGQSLNEKLFF
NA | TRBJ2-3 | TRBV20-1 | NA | TGCAGTGCTAGTTTTGGTACGCAGTATTTT | CSASFGTQYF
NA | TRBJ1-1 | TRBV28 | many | TGTGCCAGCAAACTGCGATACACTGAAGCTTTCTTT | CASKLRYTEAFF
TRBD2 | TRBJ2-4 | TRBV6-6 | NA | TGTGCCAGCGACAGGACTAGCGGTTCGCTCATTCAGTACTTC | CASDRTSGSLIQYF
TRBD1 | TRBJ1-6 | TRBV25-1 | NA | TGTGCCAGCAGCGGGACAGGGGATAATTCACCCCTCCACTTT | CASSGTGDNSPLHF
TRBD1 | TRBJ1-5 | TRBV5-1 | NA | TGCGCCAGCAGCCCGGGGGACAGTCGCAATCAGCCCCAGCATTTT | CASSPGDSRNQPQHF
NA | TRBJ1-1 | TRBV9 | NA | TGTGCCAGCACCTACTCTGGGGAAAGTGGGGCGGCTTTCTTT | CASTYSGESGAAFF
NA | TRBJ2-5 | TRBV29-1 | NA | TGCAGCGTTGACCCCCCCGGACGCCAAGAGACCCAGTACTTC | CSVDPPGRQETQYF
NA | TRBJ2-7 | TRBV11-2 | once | TGTGCCAGCAGCCCAGACGCGGGACTCTCCTACGAGCAGTACTTC | CASSPDAGLSYEQYF
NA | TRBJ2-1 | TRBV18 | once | TGTGCCAGCTCACGCCGACAGAACAGCTCCTACAATGAGCAGTTCTTC | CASSRRQNSSYNEQFF
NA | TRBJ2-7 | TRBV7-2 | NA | TGTGCCAGCAGCTTAGCAGCTCCGATGGGCGAGCAGTACTTC | CASSLAAPMGEQYF
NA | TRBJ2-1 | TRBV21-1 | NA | TGTGCCAGCAGCAAAGGGGACCCCCGACAGGGAACCTACAATGAGCAGTTCTTC | CASSKGDPRQGTYNEQFF
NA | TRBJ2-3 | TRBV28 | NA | TGTGCCAGCAGCTCCCCCCGTCAGGGCACAGATACGCAGTATTTT | CASSSPRQGTDTQYF
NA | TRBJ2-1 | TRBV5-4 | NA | TGTGCCAGCAGCTTGGGACCCTACAATGAGCAGTTCTTC | CASSLGPYNEQFF
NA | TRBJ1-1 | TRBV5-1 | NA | TGCGCCAGCAGCTTGTCGGCGGCAGAGAACACTGAAGCTTTCTTT | CASSLSAAENTEAFF
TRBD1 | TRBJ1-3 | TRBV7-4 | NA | TGTGCCACACACCCCTATGAGGACAGGAAATCCTCTGGAAACACCATATATTTT | CATHPYEDRKSSGNTIYF
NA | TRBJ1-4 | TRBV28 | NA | TGTGCCAGCAGTTCCCCACCCTCGAGGGGGGAAAAACTGTTTTTT | CASSSPPSRGEKLFF
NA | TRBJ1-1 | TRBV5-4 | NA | TGTGCCAGCAGCTTGGCCACAGGTTTCGGTGAATTGGCTTTCTTT | CASSLATGFGELAFF
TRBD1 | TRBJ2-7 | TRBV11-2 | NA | TGTGCCAGCAGCTTAGTAGGGGGACAGGGGGCCTACGAGCAGTACTTC | CASSLVGGQGAYEQYF
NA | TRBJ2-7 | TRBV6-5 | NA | TGTGCCAGCAGTTACGGGCGGGGTAGCTCCTACGAGCAGTACTTC | CASSYGRGSSYEQYF
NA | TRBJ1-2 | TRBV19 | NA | TGTGCCAGTAGTCGGGACGGAGACCCCGGGGGGCGTAACTTC | CASSRDGDPGGRNF